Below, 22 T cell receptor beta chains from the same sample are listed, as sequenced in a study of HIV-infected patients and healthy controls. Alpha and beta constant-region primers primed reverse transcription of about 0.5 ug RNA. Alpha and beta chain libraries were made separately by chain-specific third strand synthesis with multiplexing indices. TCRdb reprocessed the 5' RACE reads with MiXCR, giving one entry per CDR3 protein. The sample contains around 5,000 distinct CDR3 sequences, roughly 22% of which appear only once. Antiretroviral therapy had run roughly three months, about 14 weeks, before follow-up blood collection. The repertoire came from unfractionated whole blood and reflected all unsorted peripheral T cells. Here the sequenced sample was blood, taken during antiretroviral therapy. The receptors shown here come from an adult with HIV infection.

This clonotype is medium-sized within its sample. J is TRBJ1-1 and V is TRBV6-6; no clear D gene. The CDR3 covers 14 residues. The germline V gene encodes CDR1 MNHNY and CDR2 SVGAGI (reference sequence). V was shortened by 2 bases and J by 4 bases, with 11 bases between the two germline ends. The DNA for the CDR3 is TGTGCCAGCAGTTACCGAGGAGGAGGCACTGAAGCTTTCTTT. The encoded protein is CASSYRGGGTEAFF.

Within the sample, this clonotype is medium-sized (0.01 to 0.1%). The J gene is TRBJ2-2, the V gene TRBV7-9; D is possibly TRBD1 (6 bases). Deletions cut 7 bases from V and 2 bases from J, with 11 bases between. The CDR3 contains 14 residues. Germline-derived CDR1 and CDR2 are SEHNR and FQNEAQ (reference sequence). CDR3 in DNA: TGTGCCAGCACCACCAGGGGCAACACCGGGGAGCTGTTTTTT. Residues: CASTTRGNTGELFF.

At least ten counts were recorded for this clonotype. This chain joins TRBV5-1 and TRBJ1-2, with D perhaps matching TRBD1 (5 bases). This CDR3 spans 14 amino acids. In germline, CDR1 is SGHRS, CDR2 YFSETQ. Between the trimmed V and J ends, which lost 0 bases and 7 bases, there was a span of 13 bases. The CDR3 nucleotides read TGCGCCAGCAGCTTGGATCCAGGGTTGGGTGGCTACACCTTC. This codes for CASSLDPGLGGYTF.

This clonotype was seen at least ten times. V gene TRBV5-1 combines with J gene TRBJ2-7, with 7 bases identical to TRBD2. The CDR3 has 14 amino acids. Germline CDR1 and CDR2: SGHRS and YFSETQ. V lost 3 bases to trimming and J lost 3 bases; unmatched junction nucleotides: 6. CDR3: CASSWQGGSYEQYF. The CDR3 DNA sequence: TGCGCCAGCAGCTGGCAGGGAGGGAGCTACGAGCAGTACTTC. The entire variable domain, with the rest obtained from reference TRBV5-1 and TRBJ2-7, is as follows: KAGVTQTPRYLIKTRGQQVTLSCSPISGHRSVSWYQQTPGQGLQFLFEYFSETQRNKGNFPGRFSGRQFSNSRSEMNVSTLELGDSALYLCASSWQGGSYEQYFGPGTRLTVT.

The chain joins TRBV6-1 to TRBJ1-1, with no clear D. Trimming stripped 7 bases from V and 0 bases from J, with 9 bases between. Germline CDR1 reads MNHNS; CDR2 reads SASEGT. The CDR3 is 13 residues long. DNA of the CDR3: TGTGCCAGCATGTTAACAATGAACACTGAAGCTTTCTTT. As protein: CASMLTMNTEAFF.

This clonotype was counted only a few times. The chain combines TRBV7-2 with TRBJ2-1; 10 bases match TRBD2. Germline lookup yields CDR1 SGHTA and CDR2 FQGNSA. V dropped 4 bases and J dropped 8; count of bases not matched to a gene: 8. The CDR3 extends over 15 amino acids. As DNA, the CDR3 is TGTGCCAGCAGCTATAACAGCGGGGGGGTATATGAGCAGTTCTTC. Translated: CASSYNSGGVYEQFF.

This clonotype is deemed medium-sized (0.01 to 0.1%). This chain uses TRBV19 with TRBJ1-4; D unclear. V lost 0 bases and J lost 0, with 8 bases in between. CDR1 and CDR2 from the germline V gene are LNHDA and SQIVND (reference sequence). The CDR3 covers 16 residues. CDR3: CASSIDRLATNEKLFF. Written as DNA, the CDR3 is TGTGCCAGTAGTATAGACCGACTAGCAACTAATGAAAAACTGTTTTTT.

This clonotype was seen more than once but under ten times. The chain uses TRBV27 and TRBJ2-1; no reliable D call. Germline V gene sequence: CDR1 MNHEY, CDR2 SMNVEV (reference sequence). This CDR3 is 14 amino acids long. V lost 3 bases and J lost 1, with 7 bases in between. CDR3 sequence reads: CASSFMGSYNEQFF. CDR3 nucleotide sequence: TGTGCCAGCAGTTTCATGGGGTCCTACAATGAGCAGTTCTTC.

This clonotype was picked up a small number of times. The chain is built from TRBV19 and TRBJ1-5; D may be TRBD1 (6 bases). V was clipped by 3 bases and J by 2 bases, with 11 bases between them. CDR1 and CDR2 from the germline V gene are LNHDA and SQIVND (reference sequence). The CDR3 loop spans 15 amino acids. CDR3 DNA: TGTGCCAGTAGTATCGATTGGACAGGCAATCAGCCCCAGCATTTT. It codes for CASSIDWTGNQPQHF.

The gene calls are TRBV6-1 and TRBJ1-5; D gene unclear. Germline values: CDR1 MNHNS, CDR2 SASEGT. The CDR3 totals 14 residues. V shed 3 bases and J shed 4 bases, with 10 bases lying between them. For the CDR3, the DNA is TGTGCCAGCAGTGAGCGACTTGGGAATCAGCCCCAGCATTTT. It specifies CASSERLGNQPQHF.

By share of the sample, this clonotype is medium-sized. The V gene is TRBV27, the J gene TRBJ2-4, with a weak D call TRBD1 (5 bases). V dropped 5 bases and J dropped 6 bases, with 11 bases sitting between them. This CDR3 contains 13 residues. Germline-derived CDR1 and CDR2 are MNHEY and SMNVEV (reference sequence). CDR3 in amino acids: CASSPPQGNIQYF. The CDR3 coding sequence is TGTGCCAGCAGTCCCCCCCAGGGAAACATTCAGTACTTC.

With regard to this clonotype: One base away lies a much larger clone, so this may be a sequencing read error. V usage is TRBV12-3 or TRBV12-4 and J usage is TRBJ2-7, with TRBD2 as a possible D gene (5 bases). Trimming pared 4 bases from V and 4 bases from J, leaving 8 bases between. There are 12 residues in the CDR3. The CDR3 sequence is CASSSGIYEQYF. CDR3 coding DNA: TGTGCCAGCAGTTCCGGGATTTACGAGCAGTACTTC.

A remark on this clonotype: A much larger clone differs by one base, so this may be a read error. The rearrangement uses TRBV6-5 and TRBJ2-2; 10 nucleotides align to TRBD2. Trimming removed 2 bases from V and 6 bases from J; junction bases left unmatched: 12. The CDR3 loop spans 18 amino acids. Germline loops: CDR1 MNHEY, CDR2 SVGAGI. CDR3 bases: TGTGCCAGCAGTTACCACGGACTAGCGGTGGGACGATCCGGGGAGCTGTTTTTT. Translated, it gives CASSYHGLAVGRSGELFF.

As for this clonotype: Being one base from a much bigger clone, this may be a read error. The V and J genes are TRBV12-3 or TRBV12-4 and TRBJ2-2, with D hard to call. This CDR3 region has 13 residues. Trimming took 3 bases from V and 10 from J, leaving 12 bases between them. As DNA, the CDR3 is TGTGCCAGCAGTTTCTTAGGATCGGCGGAGCTGTTTTTT. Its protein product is CASSFLGSAELFF.

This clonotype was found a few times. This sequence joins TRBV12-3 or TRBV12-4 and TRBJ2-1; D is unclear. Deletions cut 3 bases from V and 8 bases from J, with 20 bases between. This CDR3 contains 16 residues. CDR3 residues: CASSFTHGAARYEQFF. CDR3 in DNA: TGTGCCAGCAGTTTCACCCACGGCGCCGCGCGATATGAGCAGTTCTTC.

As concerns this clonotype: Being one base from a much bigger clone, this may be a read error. For the CDR3, the DNA is TGCAGCGGAAGCGGGACAGGGGACGAGCAGTACTTC. Translation: CSGSGTGDEQYF. The rearrangement links TRBV29-1 to TRBJ2-7; 10 nucleotides agree with TRBD1. With 7 bases clipped from V and 5 bases from J, the junction kept 5 bases outside the gene matches. CDR1 and CDR2 (germline): SQVTM, ANQGSEA. CDR3 length: 12 amino acids.

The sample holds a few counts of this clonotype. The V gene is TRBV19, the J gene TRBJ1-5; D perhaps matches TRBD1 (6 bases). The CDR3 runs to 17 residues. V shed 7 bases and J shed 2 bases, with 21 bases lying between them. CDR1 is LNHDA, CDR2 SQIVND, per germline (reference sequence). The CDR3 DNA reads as TGTGCCAGTACCCCCGGGACACCGGGGCTCCGCAATCAGCCCCAGCATTTT. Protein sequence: CASTPGTPGLRNQPQHF.

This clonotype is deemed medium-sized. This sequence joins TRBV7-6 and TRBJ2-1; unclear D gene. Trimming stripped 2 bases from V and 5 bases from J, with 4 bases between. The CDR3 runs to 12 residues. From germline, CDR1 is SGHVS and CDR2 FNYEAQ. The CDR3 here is CASSLPDNEQFF. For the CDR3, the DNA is TGTGCCAGCAGCTTACCAGACAATGAGCAGTTCTTC.

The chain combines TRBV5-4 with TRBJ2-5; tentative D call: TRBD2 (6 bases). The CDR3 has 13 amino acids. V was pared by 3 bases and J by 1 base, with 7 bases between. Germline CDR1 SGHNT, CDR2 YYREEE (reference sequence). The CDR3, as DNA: TGTGCCAGCAGCTGGGGACTCCAAGAGACCCAGTACTTC. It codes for CASSWGLQETQYF. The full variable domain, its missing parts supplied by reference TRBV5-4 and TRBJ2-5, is ETGVTQSPTHLIKTRGQQVTLRCSSQSGHNTVSWYQQALGQGPQFIFQYYREEENGRGNFPPRFSGLQFPNYSSELNVNALELDDSALYLCASSWGLQETQYFGPGTRLLVL.

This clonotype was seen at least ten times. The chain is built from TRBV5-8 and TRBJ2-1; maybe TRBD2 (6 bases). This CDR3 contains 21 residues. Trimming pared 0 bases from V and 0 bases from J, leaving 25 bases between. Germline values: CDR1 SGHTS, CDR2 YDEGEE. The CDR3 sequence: CASSLARRWWGGESSYNEQFF. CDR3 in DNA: TGTGCCAGCAGCTTGGCGAGGAGGTGGTGGGGCGGGGAAAGCTCCTACAATGAGCAGTTCTTC.

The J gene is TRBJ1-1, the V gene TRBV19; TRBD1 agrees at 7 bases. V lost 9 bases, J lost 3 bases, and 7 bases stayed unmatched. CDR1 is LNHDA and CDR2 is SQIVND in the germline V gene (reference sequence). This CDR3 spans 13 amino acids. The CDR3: CASRQGLYTEAFF. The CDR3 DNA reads TGTGCCAGCAGACAGGGTCTGTACACTGAAGCTTTCTTT.

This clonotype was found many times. CDR3 nucleotide sequence: TGTGCCAGCAGCTTAGAACAGTCGTACGAGCAGTACTTC. It specifies CASSLEQSYEQYF. The chain links TRBV7-9 to TRBJ2-7, with D unresolved. The CDR3 runs 13 residues. CDR1 is SEHNR and CDR2 is FQNEAQ in the germline V gene (reference sequence). V lost 1 base and J lost 4, with 8 bases in between.